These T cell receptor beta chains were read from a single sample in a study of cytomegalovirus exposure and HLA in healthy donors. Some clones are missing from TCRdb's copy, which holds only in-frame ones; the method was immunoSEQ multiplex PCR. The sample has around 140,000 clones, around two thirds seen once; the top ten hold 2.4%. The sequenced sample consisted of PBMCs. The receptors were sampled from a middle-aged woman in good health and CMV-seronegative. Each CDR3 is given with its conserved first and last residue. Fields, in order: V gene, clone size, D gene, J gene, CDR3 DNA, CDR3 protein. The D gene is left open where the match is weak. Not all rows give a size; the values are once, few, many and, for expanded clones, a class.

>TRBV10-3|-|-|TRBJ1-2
TGTGCCATCAGTTCGACAGAAGCTAACTATGGCTACACCTTC
CAISSTEANYGYTF
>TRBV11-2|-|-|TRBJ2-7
TGTGCCAGCAGCTTAGATCGGCAGGGCTACGAGCAGTACTTC
CASSLDRQGYEQYF
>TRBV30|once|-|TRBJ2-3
TGTGCCTGGAGTTTCCGGGGGACAGATACGCAGTATTTT
CAWSFRGTDTQYF
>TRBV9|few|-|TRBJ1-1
TGTGCCAGCAGCGTCGGACAGAGGAACACTGAAGCTTTCTTT
CASSVGQRNTEAFF
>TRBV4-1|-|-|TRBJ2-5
TGCGCCAGCAGTGTCCCGGGGAACAAAGAGACCCAGTACTTC
CASSVPGNKETQYF
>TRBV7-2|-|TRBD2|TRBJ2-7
TGTGCCAGCAGCTACCAGCGGGGGAACTACGAGCAGTACTTC
CASSYQRGNYEQYF
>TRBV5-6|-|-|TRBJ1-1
TGTGCCAGCAGCTTGACGGTTAACACTGAAGCTTTCTTT
CASSLTVNTEAFF
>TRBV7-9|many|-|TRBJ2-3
TGTGCCAGTCAGGGCACAGATACGCAGTATTTT
CASQGTDTQYF
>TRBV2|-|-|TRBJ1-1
TGTGCCAGCAGTGAAGGAAGAGCCGAAGCTTTCTTT
CASSEGRAEAFF
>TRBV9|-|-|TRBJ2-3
TGTGCCAGCAGCGATAACACAGATACGCAGTATTTT
CASSDNTDTQYF
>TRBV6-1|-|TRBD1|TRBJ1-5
TGTGCCAGCAGTGAAGGACAGGGATTTTTCGGTCAGCCCCAGCATTTT
CASSEGQGFFGQPQHF
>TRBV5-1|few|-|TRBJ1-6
TGCGCCAGCAGCTTGGTAACGGAGGCCAATTCACCCCTCCACTTT
CASSLVTEANSPLHF
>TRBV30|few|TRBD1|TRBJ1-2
TGTGCCTGGAGTGACAGGGGTTGGGGGGCTACAGATGAGGGCTACACCTTC
CAWSDRGWGATDEGYTF
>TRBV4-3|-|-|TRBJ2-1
TGCGCCAGCAGCCAAGAGGGAGAGTTCTCCTACAATGAGCAGTTCTTC
CASSQEGEFSYNEQFF
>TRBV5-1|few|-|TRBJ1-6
TGCGCCAGCAGTAACGAGGGCTCCTATAATTCACCCCTCCACTTT
CASSNEGSYNSPLHF
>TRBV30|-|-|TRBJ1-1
TGTGCCTGGGGGCGGGGGGGAAACACTGAAGCTTTCTTT
CAWGRGGNTEAFF
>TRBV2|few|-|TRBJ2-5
TGTGCCAGCAGTGAGCCTCCCTCCCGGGGGGAGACCCAGTACTTC
CASSEPPSRGETQYF
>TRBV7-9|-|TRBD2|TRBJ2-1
TGTGCCAGCAGCTTCACTCTGTGGGCGGGGGGGCCCGCTGAGCAGTTCTTC
CASSFTLWAGGPAEQFF
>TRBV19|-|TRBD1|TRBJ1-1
TGTGCCAGTAGGGTAGGGGACAGGGTGAACACTGAAGCTTTCTTT
CASRVGDRVNTEAFF
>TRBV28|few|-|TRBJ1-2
TGTGCCAGCAGTTTATTACCCCGACAGGCTCGTCCTACTCCCTTC
CASSLLPRQARPTPF
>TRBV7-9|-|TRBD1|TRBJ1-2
TGTGCCAGCAGCTTGCAAGGGGGCCCGATTAGCGACACCTTC
CASSLQGGPISDTF
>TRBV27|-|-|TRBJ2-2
TGTGCCAGCAGTTTAGAGGCGGGTAACACCGGGGAGCTGTTTTTT
CASSLEAGNTGELFF
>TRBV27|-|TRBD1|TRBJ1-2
TGTGCCAGCAGTCCATCACTACCAGGGGGCGTCGGCTATGGCTACACCTTC
CASSPSLPGGVGYGYTF
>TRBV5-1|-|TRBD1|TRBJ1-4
TGCGCCAGCAGCCCGGGGACAGGGGGACAGGAAAAACTGTTTTTT
CASSPGTGGQEKLFF
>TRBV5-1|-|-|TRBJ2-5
TGCGCCAGCAGCTCGAGAGGGAAGGGAACAAAAGAGACCCAGTACTTC
CASSSRGKGTKETQYF
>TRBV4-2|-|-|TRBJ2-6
TGTGCCAGCAGCCAAGATATAACAGAACCATCCTCTGGGGCCAACGTCCTGACTTTC
CASSQDITEPSSGANVLTF
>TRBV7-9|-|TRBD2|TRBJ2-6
TGTGCCAGCAGCCCGAGCGCTAGCGGGGGGGCCTCTGGGGCCAACGTCCTGACTTTC
CASSPSASGGASGANVLTF
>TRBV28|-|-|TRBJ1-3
TGTGCCAGCAAACCGCAGGGTCTGGCCGGAAACACCATATATTTT
CASKPQGLAGNTIYF
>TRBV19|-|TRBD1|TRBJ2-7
TGTGCCAGTACCCCCGCGGGGACAGGCCTCCGCGAGCAGTACTTC
CASTPAGTGLREQYF
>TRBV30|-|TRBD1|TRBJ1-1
TGTGCCTGGAGGGGGACAGGGCCCACTGAAGCTTTCTTT
CAWRGTGPTEAFF
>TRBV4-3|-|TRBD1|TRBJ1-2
TGCGCCAGCAGCCAGACCCTGGGACAGGGGGTTAACTATGGCTACACCTTC
CASSQTLGQGVNYGYTF
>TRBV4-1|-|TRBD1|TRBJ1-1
TGCGCCAGCAGCCAATTTGGACAGGGGGCCACTGAAGCTTTCTTT
CASSQFGQGATEAFF
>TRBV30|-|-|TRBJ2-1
TGTGCCTGGGGGGGGGCGGGATTCAATGAGCAGTTCTTC
CAWGGAGFNEQFF
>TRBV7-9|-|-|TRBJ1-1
TGTGCCAGCAGCTTAGGGGGGGGGATCGAAGCTTTCTTT
CASSLGGGIEAFF
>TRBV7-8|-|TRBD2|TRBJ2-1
TGTGCCAGCAGCTTAGAATTAGTAGCGGGGGGAAATGAGCAGTTCTTC
CASSLELVAGGNEQFF
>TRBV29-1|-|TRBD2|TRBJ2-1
TGCAGCGTCAGGGGGGCTAGCGGGGGCCTAAATTCCTACAATGAGCAGTTCTTC
CSVRGASGGLNSYNEQFF
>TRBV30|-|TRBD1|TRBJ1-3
TGTGCCTGGAACAGGGGGACCACCTCTGGAAACACCATATATTTT
CAWNRGTTSGNTIYF
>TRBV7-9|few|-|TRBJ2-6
TGTGCCAGCATCTATTCGAAGGGGGCTGGGGCCAACGTCCTGACTTTC
CASIYSKGAGANVLTF
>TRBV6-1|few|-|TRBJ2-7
TGTGCCAGCTCCCTAATCGGGGGATACGAGCAGTACTTC
CASSLIGGYEQYF
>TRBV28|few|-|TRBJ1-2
TGTGCCAGCAGCTCCTCGGGGTTGGACTATGGCTACACCTTC
CASSSSGLDYGYTF
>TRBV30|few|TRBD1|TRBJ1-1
TGTGCCTGGAGAACACCCCCCAGGGACAGGGGCATGAACACTGAAGCTTTCTTT
CAWRTPPRDRGMNTEAFF
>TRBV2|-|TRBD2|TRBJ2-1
TGTGCCAGCAGTGCGGGTGGGGCGAGCGGGGGTCGAGCGTCTGAGCAGTTCTTC
CASSAGGASGGRASEQFF
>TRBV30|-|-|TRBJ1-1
TGTGCCTGGAGTAATGGACACGAAGCTTTCTTT
CAWSNGHEAFF
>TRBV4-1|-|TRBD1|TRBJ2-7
TGCGCCAGCAGCCAAGAAGCAGGGGGAACCTACGAGCAGTACTTC
CASSQEAGGTYEQYF
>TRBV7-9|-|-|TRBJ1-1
TGTGCCAGCAGCTTAGCGCAGGGACAAAACACTGAAGCTTTCTTT
CASSLAQGQNTEAFF
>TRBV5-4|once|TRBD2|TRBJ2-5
TGTGCCAGCAGCTTCGGGGTAGCGGGAGAGACCCAGTACTTC
CASSFGVAGETQYF
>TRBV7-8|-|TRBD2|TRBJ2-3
TGTGCCAGCAGCACAAGGGCGGGGGGGTCCCCAGATACGCAGTATTTT
CASSTRAGGSPDTQYF
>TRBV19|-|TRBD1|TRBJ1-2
TGTGCCAGTAGTATAGAAGAGGGGGCGGGCGGCTACACCTTC
CASSIEEGAGGYTF
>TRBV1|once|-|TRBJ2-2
TGCACCAGCAGCCCTTTAAGAAGGGGCGGAGGGGAGCTGTTTTTT
CTSSPLRRGGGELFF
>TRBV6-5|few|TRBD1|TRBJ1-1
TGTGCCAGCAGTTACTCGTACAGGGGGAACACTGAAGCTTTCTTT
CASSYSYRGNTEAFF
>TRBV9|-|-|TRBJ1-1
TGTGCCAGCAGCGTAGATGGGGGACAGAACACTGAAGCTTTCTTT
CASSVDGGQNTEAFF
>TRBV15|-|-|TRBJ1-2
TGTGCCACCAGCCCGATCGACAGGCAACCTAACTATGGCTACACCTTC
CATSPIDRQPNYGYTF